This is a list of T cell receptor beta chains from one sample in a study of cytomegalovirus exposure and HLA in healthy donors. The data were produced by immunoSEQ multiplex PCR, yet TCRdb's version contains in-frame clones alone and is incomplete. The sample includes about 72,000 clones, around 80% of them seen just once. Sequenced material: PBMCs. These receptor sequences come from a man aged 18 to 30 in good health and CMV-seronegative. Both conserved end residues are part of each CDR3. A D gene is named only where the DNA matches it firmly. Only part of the rows carry a size: once, few, many, or a class if the clone is expanded.

j_gene	abundance	d_gene	v_gene	CDR3aa	CDR3nt
TRBJ2-7	.	TRBD2	TRBV11-2	CASRNILSSSGNKIYEQYF	TGTGCCAGCAGGAACATTTTATCGTCTAGCGGGAACAAAATCTACGAGCAGTACTTC
TRBJ2-7	.	TRBD1	TRBV4-3	CASSHGDRASYEQYF	TGCGCCAGCAGCCACGGTGACAGGGCGTCCTACGAGCAGTACTTC
TRBJ2-5	.	TRBD2	TRBV27	CASSFSGGQETQYF	TGTGCCAGCAGTTTCTCGGGGGGACAAGAGACCCAGTACTTC
TRBJ1-1	.	.	TRBV5-5	CASSLEGRAEAFF	TGTGCCAGCAGCTTGGAGGGGAGGGCTGAAGCTTTCTTT
TRBJ2-2	.	.	TRBV9	CASSVWLESGGGELFF	TGTGCCAGCAGCGTATGGTTGGAGTCCGGCGGCGGGGAGCTGTTTTTT
TRBJ2-7	.	.	TRBV4-1	CASSQIYTYEQYF	TGCGCCAGCAGCCAAATCTATACCTACGAGCAGTACTTC
TRBJ1-5	.	.	TRBV2	CASSDRQILQHF	TGTGCCAGCAGTGATAGACAAATTCTCCAGCATTTT
TRBJ2-2	.	TRBD2	TRBV11-2	CASYKPGGGELFF	TGTGCCAGCTACAAGCCGGGAGGGGGGGAGCTGTTTTTT
TRBJ1-1	few	.	TRBV6-5	CASRGQALVNTEAFF	TGTGCCAGCAGGGGGCAGGCATTAGTGAACACTGAAGCTTTCTTT
TRBJ2-1	.	TRBD2	TRBV6-4	CASSDSGGANEQFF	TGTGCCAGCAGTGACTCCGGGGGGGCCAATGAGCAGTTCTTC
TRBJ2-5	.	.	TRBV30	CAWITPTTGTQYF	TGTGCCTGGATTACACCCACCACAGGGACCCAGTACTTC
TRBJ1-6	.	.	TRBV5-6	CASSLGQAAYNSPLHF	TGTGCCAGCAGCTTGGGGCAGGCCGCCTATAATTCACCCCTCCACTTT
TRBJ1-5	few	TRBD1	TRBV25-1	CASSAQDRGPNQPQHF	TGTGCCAGCAGTGCCCAGGACAGGGGTCCCAATCAGCCCCAGCATTTT
TRBJ1-3	.	TRBD1	TRBV7-9	CASSLGLGQGGNTIYF	TGTGCCAGCAGCTTAGGCCTGGGACAGGGTGGAAACACCATATATTTT
TRBJ1-3	.	.	TRBV30	CAQSSGNTIYF	TGTGCACAGAGCTCTGGAAACACCATATATTTT
TRBJ1-5	.	TRBD1	TRBV19	CASRVSRGLSNQPQHF	TGTGCCAGTAGGGTAAGCAGGGGGCTAAGCAATCAGCCCCAGCATTTT
TRBJ1-2	.	.	TRBV4-1	CASSQDWAGNYGYTF	TGCGCCAGCAGCCAAGATTGGGCAGGGAACTATGGCTACACCTTC
TRBJ2-7	.	TRBD2	TRBV4-1	CASAGTSGNYEQYF	TGCGCCAGTGCTGGGACTAGCGGGAACTACGAGCAGTACTTC
TRBJ1-1	.	.	TRBV28	CASSPGSRTTEAFF	TGTGCCAGCAGCCCCGGGAGTCGGACCACTGAAGCTTTCTTT
TRBJ1-6	.	.	TRBV18	CASSPTEGNSPLHF	TGTGCCAGCTCACCAACGGAGGGAAATTCACCCCTCCACTTT
TRBJ1-3	.	TRBD1	TRBV5-5	CASSYTGGTGNTIYF	TGTGCCAGCAGTTATACAGGGGGAACTGGAAACACCATATATTTT
TRBJ2-1	.	TRBD2	TRBV5-4	CASSLGTSGYLFF	TGTGCCAGCAGCTTGGGGACTAGCGGTTATCTGTTCTTC
TRBJ1-6	.	TRBD1	TRBV30	CASSGGQGVSSYNSPLHF	TGTGCCTCGAGTGGGGGACAGGGGGTTTCCTCCTATAATTCACCCCTCCACTTT
TRBJ2-1	.	.	TRBV7-2	CASSSRNKQFF	TGTGCCAGCAGCTCCAGGAATAAGCAGTTCTTC
TRBJ2-7	.	.	TRBV19	CASSARGYEQYF	TGTGCCAGTAGTGCCAGAGGCTACGAGCAGTACTTC
TRBJ2-7	.	TRBD2	TRBV5-1	CASSVSGRVYEQYF	TGCGCCAGCAGCGTTAGCGGGAGGGTCTACGAGCAGTACTTC
TRBJ1-1	.	TRBD1	TRBV19	CASKGRGSHHTEAFF	TGTGCCAGTAAGGGCAGGGGGTCCCACCACACTGAAGCTTTCTTT
TRBJ2-7	.	TRBD1	TRBV2	CASNLRRDREDYEQYF	TGTGCCAGCAACCTAAGGAGGGACAGGGAGGACTACGAGCAGTACTTC
TRBJ2-4	.	.	TRBV13	CASSLLGSGDNIQYF	TGTGCCAGCAGCTTACTGGGGTCAGGGGACAACATTCAGTACTTC